The 12 T cell receptor beta chains below come from one sample, sequenced in a study of T-cell reconstitution after alpha-beta-depleted transplantation in children. TCRbeta library preparation incorporated unique molecular identifiers. TCRdb re-analysed the PCR reads in MiXCR, keeping a single row per CDR3 protein. The data contain about 510,000 distinct CDR3 sequences, roughly 10% of them seen just once; the ten biggest clones take up less than 15%. Source: PBMCs, mostly from graft donor cells, taken 180 days after TCRalphabeta/CD19-depleted stem cell transplant. Receptors were obtained from a female patient aged 2-9 years who had a stem cell transplant for aplastic anemia, so the T cells may come from the graft donor.

At least ten counts were recorded for this clonotype. The V call is TRBV11-2, the J call TRBJ2-2, with D possibly being TRBD2 (5 bases). Trimming removed 4 bases from V and 7 bases from J, with 13 bases in between. The CDR3 extends over 14 amino acids. Looked up from germline, CDR1 is SGHAT and CDR2 is FQNNGV. The CDR3 sequence is CASSWITGIGELFF. For the CDR3, the DNA is TGTGCCAGCAGCTGGATCACGGGGATCGGGGAGCTGTTTTTT.

The rearrangement uses TRBV20-1 and TRBJ2-5; D remains unclear. V gave up 6 bases and J gave up 2 bases, with 7 bases separating them. This CDR3 spans 11 amino acids. The germline CDR1 and CDR2 sequences are DFQATT and SNEGSKA (reference sequence). The DNA for the CDR3 is TGCAGTGCAATAATTCAAGAGACCCAGTACTTC. Its protein is CSAIIQETQYF.

This clonotype was recorded at least ten times. J is TRBJ1-2 and V is TRBV10-3, with a possible D match to TRBD1 (5 bases). Trimming took off 10 bases at V and 4 bases at J, with 16 bases between the two ends. There are 13 residues in the CDR3. The germline CDR1 and CDR2 sequences are ENHRY and SYGVKD. DNA for the CDR3: TGTGCCACCACCCGCAGGGAAGGCTATGGCTACACCTTC. Translation gives CATTRREGYGYTF.

The V call is TRBV7-2, the J call TRBJ1-6; D uncertain. V shed 5 bases and J shed 7 bases, with 12 bases lying between them. This CDR3 is built from 14 residues. CDR1 SGHTA and CDR2 FQGNSA come from the germline V gene. For the CDR3, the DNA is TGTGCCAGCAGCCCGTTCGGCATAAATTCACCCCTCCACTTT. Its translation: CASSPFGINSPLHF.

This clonotype was detected a few times. The chain joins TRBV20-1 to TRBJ1-2; 9 nucleotides align to TRBD1. The CDR3 length is 13 residues. J lost 8 bases, V lost 4 bases, and 8 bases had no gene match. CDR1 is DFQATT, CDR2 SNEGSKA, per germline (reference sequence). In DNA, the CDR3 is TGCAGTGCTAAACAGGGGGCGGGGGGAGGCTACACCTTC. This codes for CSAKQGAGGGYTF.

This clonotype turned up a few times. The rearrangement uses TRBV19 and TRBJ2-2; D may correspond to TRBD1 or TRBD2 (6 bases each). Trimming cost V 8 bases and J 4 bases, with 23 bases left between them. CDR1 LNHDA and CDR2 SQIVND come from the germline V gene (reference sequence). The CDR3 runs 17 residues. The CDR3 is CASATLLGGRVTGELFF. As DNA, the CDR3 is TGTGCCAGTGCAACCCTCCTAGGGGGGCGAGTCACCGGGGAGCTGTTTTTT.

This clonotype appeared many times. The chain uses TRBV11-3 and TRBJ2-1; no clear D gene. Germline assignment: CDR1 SGHNT and CDR2 YENEEA. The CDR3 loop spans 13 amino acids. Trimming took off 3 bases at V and 4 bases at J, with 7 bases between the two ends. This CDR3 reads CASSFSTYNEQFF. The CDR3 region has the DNA TGTGCCAGCAGCTTCAGCACTTACAATGAGCAGTTCTTC.

The chain couples TRBV5-6 to TRBJ2-5; 8 nucleotides match TRBD2. Trimming at V came to 2 bases and at J to 4 bases, leaving 4 bases not matched to a gene. Germline loops: CDR1 SGHDT, CDR2 YYEEEE. The length of the CDR3 is 14 residues. As DNA, the CDR3 is TGTGCCAGCAGCTTAAACGGGAGGGGAGAGACCCAGTACTTC. Protein product: CASSLNGRGETQYF.

The V gene is TRBV20-1, the J gene TRBJ1-2; D is uncertain. Trimming removed 0 bases at V and 5 bases at J, with 10 bases between. CDR3 length: 13 residues. Germline CDR1 DFQATT, CDR2 SNEGSKA (reference sequence). The CDR3 DNA is TGCAGTGCTAGAGATGGCAGCATTTATGGCTACACCTTC. It translates to CSARDGSIYGYTF.

The chain couples TRBV28 to TRBJ2-1; 8 positions match TRBD1. The trim removed 6 bases at V and 1 base at J, leaving 8 bases unmatched. The CDR3 spans 16 residues. Germline V gene data show CDR1 as MDHEN and CDR2 as SYDVKM. CDR3 nucleotides: TGTGCCAGCAGCCTACTACAGGGGGGATCCTACAATGAGCAGTTCTTC. Its translation: CASSLLQGGSYNEQFF.

This clonotype was counted many times. The chain carries TRBV5-1 and TRBJ2-3; D may be TRBD1 (6 bases). The CDR3 consists of 13 residues. Trimming pared 1 base from V and 3 bases from J, leaving 6 bases between. CDR1 is SGHRS, CDR2 YFSETQ, per germline. CDR3 in DNA: TGCGCCAGCAGCTTGAGGGGGACAGATACGCAGTATTTT. Its protein is CASSLRGTDTQYF.

This clonotype showed up just a few times. V and J are TRBV19 and TRBJ2-1; D remains ambiguous. The length of the CDR3 is 16 residues. Germline V gives CDR1 LNHDA, CDR2 SQIVND (reference sequence). Trimming took 3 bases from V and 4 from J, leaving 16 bases between them. The CDR3 region has the DNA TGTGCCAGTAGTATGATCCCAGAAGGGATTTACAATGAGCAGTTCTTC. It translates to CASSMIPEGIYNEQFF.